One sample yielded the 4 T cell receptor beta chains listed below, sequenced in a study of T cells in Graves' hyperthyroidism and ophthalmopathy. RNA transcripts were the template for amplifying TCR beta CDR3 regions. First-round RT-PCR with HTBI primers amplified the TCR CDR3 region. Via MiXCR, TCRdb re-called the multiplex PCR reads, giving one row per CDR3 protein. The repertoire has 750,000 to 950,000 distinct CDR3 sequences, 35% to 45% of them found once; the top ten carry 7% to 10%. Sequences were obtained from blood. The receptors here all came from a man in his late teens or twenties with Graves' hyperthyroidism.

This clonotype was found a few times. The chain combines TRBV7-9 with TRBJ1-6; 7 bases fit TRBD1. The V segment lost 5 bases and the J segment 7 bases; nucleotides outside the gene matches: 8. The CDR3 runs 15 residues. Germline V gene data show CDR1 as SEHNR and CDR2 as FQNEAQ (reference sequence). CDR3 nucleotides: TGTGCCAGCAGCAATCCCAGGGGGAAGAATTCACCCCTCCACTTT. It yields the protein CASSNPRGKNSPLHF.

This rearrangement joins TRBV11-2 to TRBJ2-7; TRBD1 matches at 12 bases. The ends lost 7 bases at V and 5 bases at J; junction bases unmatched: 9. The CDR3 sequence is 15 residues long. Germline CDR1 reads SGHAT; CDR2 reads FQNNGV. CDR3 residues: CASKSRGTGGDEQYF. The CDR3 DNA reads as TGTGCCAGCAAATCCCGGGGGACAGGGGGCGACGAGCAGTACTTC. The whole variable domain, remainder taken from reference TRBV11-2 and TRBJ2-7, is EAGVAQSPRYKIIEKRQSVAFWCNPISGHATLYWYQQILGQGPKLLIQFQNNGVVDDSQLPKDRFSAERLKGVDSTLKIQPAKLEDSAVYLCASKSRGTGGDEQYFGPGTRLTVT.

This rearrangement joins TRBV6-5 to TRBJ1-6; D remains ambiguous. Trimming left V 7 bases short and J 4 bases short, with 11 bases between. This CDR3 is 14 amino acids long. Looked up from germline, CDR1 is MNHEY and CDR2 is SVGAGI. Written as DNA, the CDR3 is TGTGCCAGCACGGGTGCGGATTATAATTCACCCCTCCACTTT. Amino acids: CASTGADYNSPLHF.

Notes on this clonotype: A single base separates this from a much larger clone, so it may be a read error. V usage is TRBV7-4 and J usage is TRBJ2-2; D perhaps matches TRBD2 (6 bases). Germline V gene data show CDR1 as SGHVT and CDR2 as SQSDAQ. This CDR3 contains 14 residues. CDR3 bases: TGTGCCAGCAGCGTTCAGGGAGAGACCGGGGGGCTGTTTTTT. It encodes CASSVQGETGGLFF. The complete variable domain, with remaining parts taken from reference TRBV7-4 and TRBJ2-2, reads GAGVSQSPRYKVAKRGRDVALRCDSISGHVTLYWYRQTLGQGSEVLTYSQSDAQRDKSGRPSGRFSAERPERSVSTLKIQRTEQGDSAVYLCASSVQGETGGLFFGEGSRLTVL.